The rows below give T cell receptor beta chains drawn from one sample of a study of blood T cells in healthy people across ages. TCRdb independently ran MiXCR on the 5' RACE reads; one entry per CDR3 protein. The sample includes 800,000 to 950,000 distinct CDR3 sequences, approximately 32% seen only once; the top ten take around 9.6%. The same data also went into a second study, on T cells of mothers and their children.

Sequencing input: blood. These receptor sequences come from a woman aged 40 to 49 in good health. Each CDR3 is given without its conserved first and last residue. A D gene is named only where the DNA matches it firmly. Clone size, where shown, is once, few, many, or a class for clones that have expanded.

CDR3aa: ASSFRGQGSYEQY
d_gene: TRBD1
j_gene: TRBJ2-7
v_gene: TRBV27
abundance: few

CDR3aa: ASTPGQGTSSNQPQH
d_gene: NA
j_gene: TRBJ1-5
v_gene: TRBV27
abundance: NA

CDR3aa: ASSEADPRDYGYT
d_gene: NA
j_gene: TRBJ1-2
v_gene: TRBV2
abundance: NA

CDR3aa: AAARGSYNSPLH
d_gene: NA
j_gene: TRBJ1-6
v_gene: TRBV10-3
abundance: NA

CDR3aa: ASSPRLGTGELF
d_gene: NA
j_gene: TRBJ2-2
v_gene: TRBV9
abundance: once

CDR3aa: ASSLLASGDSNEQF
d_gene: TRBD2
j_gene: TRBJ2-1
v_gene: TRBV28
abundance: few

CDR3aa: ASSQGETLQETQY
d_gene: TRBD1
j_gene: TRBJ2-5
v_gene: TRBV5-1
abundance: many

CDR3aa: SATGGAYEQY
d_gene: NA
j_gene: TRBJ2-7
v_gene: TRBV20-1
abundance: many

CDR3aa: ASSGGRGGLYEQY
d_gene: TRBD2
j_gene: TRBJ2-7
v_gene: TRBV5-1
abundance: many

CDR3aa: ATRQGSYEQY
d_gene: TRBD1
j_gene: TRBJ2-7
v_gene: TRBV19
abundance: few

CDR3aa: SVEATGGTYEQY
d_gene: TRBD1
j_gene: TRBJ2-7
v_gene: TRBV29-1
abundance: NA

CDR3aa: ATSPGTGGASDTQY
d_gene: TRBD2
j_gene: TRBJ2-3
v_gene: TRBV15
abundance: NA

CDR3aa: AWSEGYNEKLF
d_gene: NA
j_gene: TRBJ1-4
v_gene: TRBV30
abundance: NA

CDR3aa: AISVGRGRGEQY
d_gene: TRBD2
j_gene: TRBJ2-7
v_gene: TRBV10-3
abundance: NA

CDR3aa: ASSTGGYEQY
d_gene: NA
j_gene: TRBJ2-7
v_gene: TRBV27
abundance: many

CDR3aa: ASQGRLFRTEAF
d_gene: NA
j_gene: TRBJ1-1
v_gene: TRBV28
abundance: NA

CDR3aa: SARAGQGGRTNEKLF
d_gene: NA
j_gene: TRBJ1-4
v_gene: TRBV20-1
abundance: NA

CDR3aa: ASSLRGPSGNTIY
d_gene: NA
j_gene: TRBJ1-3
v_gene: TRBV7-2
abundance: few

CDR3aa: ASSQPSGTALEQY
d_gene: NA
j_gene: TRBJ2-7
v_gene: TRBV4-2
abundance: many

CDR3aa: SATSGGLAGNLGADTQY
d_gene: TRBD2
j_gene: TRBJ2-3
v_gene: TRBV20-1
abundance: NA

CDR3aa: ATSSPFSGANVLT
d_gene: NA
j_gene: TRBJ2-6
v_gene: TRBV15
abundance: few

CDR3aa: ASSWGQGENIQY
d_gene: NA
j_gene: TRBJ2-4
v_gene: TRBV28
abundance: once